This entry features one T cell receptor beta chain sequence. Sequencing used immunoSEQ v3. TCRdb's copy holds only in-frame clones and misses some; the assay was immunoSEQ multiplex PCR. The sample has under 35,000 clones, 74% seen once. Described time point: pre-treatment sample, taken before nivolumab and TIL therapy. Stage 4 NSCLC adults joined between October 2017 and 2020. This sample was included in a study of TIL therapy for anti-PD-1-resistant metastatic lung cancer. Overall study context: Tumors were harvested before any PD-1/PD-L1 blockade. Most patients had lung adenocarcinoma. Tumors carried a median 1.5 non-synonymous mutations per megabase.

The CDR3 loop spans 14 amino acids. Germline V lookup: CDR1 SEHNR, CDR2 FQNEAQ (reference sequence). The V gene lost 3 bases and the J gene lost 0 bases, with 5 bases spanning the gap. The TCR was taken from a woman aged 30 to 85 with non-small cell lung cancer. The sample consisted of blood, taken at baseline. This chain joins TRBV7-9 and TRBJ2-2; unclear D gene. CDR3 coding DNA: TGTGCCAGCAGCTTCAGCGCGAACACCGGGGAGCTGTTTTTT. Translating gives CASSFSANTGELFF.